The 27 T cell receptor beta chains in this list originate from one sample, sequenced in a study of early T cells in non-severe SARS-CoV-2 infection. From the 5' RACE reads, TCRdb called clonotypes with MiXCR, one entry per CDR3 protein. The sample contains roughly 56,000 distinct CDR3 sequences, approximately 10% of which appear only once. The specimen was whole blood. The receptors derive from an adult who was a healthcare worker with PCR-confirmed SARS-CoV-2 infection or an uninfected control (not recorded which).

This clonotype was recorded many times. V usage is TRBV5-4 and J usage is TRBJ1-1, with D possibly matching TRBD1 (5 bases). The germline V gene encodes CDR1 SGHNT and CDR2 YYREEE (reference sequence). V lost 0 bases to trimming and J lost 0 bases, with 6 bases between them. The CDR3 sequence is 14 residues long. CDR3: CASSLAGMNTEAFF. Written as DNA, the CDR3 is TGTGCCAGCAGCTTGGCAGGGATGAACACTGAAGCTTTCTTT. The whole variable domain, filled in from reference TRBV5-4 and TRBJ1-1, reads ETGVTQSPTHLIKTRGQQVTLRCSSQSGHNTVSWYQQALGQGPQFIFQYYREEENGRGNFPPRFSGLQFPNYSSELNVNALELDDSALYLCASSLAGMNTEAFFGQGTRLTVV.

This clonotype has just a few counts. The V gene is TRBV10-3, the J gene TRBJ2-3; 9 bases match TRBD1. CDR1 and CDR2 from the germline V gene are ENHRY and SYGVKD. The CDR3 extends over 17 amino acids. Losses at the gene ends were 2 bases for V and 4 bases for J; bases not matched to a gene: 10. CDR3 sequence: CAISEPAGTGRADTQYF. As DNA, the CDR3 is TGTGCCATCAGTGAGCCGGCCGGGACAGGGCGGGCAGATACGCAGTATTTT.

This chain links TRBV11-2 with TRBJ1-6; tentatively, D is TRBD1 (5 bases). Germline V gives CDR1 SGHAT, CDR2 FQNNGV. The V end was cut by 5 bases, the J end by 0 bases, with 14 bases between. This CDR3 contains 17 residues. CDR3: CASSLTGASSYNSPLHF. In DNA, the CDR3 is TGTGCCAGCAGCCTTACAGGCGCTAGCTCCTATAATTCACCCCTCCACTTT. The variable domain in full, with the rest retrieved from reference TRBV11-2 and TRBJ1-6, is EAGVAQSPRYKIIEKRQSVAFWCNPISGHATLYWYQQILGQGPKLLIQFQNNGVVDDSQLPKDRFSAERLKGVDSTLKIQPAKLEDSAVYLCASSLTGASSYNSPLHFGNGTRLTVT.

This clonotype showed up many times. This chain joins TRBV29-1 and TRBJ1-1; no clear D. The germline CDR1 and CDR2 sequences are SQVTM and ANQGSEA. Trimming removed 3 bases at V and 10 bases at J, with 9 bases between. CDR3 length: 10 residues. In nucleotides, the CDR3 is TGCAGCGTTGAGCGGGGTGGAGCTTTCTTT. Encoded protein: CSVERGGAFF.

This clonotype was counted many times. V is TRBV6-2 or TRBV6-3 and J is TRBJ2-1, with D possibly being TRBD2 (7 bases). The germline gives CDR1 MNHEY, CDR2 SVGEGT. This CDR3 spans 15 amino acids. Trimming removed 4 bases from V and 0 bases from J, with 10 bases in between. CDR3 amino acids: CASSSGGPSYNEQFF. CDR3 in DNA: TGTGCCAGCAGTTCCGGGGGGCCCTCCTACAATGAGCAGTTCTTC.

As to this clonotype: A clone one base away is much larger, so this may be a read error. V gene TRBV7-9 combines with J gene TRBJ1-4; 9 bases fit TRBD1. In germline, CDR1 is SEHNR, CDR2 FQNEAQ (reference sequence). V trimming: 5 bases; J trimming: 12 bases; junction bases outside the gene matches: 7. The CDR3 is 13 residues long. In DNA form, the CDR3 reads TGTGCCAGCAGCATCCAGGACAGGGGAGAACTGTTTTTT. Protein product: CASSIQDRGELFF.

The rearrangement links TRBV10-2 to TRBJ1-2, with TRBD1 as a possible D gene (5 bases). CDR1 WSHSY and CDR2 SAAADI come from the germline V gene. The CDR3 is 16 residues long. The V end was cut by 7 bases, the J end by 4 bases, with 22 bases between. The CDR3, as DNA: TGCGCCAGCACCGATACACCGGGCAGGGAAACCTATGGCTACACCTTC. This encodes CASTDTPGRETYGYTF.

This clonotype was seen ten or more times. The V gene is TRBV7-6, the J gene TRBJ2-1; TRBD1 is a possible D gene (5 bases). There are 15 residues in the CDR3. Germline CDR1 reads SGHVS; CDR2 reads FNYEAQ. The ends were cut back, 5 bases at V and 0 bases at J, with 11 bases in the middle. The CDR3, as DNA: TGTGCCAGCAGCCCCCAGGGTAACTCCTACAATGAGCAGTTCTTC. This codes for CASSPQGNSYNEQFF.

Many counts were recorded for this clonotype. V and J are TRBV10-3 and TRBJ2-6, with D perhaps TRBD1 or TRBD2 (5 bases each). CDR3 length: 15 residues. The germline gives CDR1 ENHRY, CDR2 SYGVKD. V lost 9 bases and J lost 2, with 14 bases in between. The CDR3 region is CAIGTGTPGANVLTF. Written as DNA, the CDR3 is TGTGCCATTGGAACCGGGACGCCTGGGGCCAACGTCCTGACTTTC.

CDR3 nucleotides: TGTGCCATCAGTTTAACAGGGATTCGGTCGGTCTATGGCTACACCTTC. Protein product: CAISLTGIRSVYGYTF. This chain uses TRBV10-3 with TRBJ1-2; TRBD1 might be the D (6 bases). V dropped 5 bases and J dropped 4 bases, with 20 bases sitting between them. The germline V gene has CDR1 ENHRY and CDR2 SYGVKD. The CDR3 has 16 residues.

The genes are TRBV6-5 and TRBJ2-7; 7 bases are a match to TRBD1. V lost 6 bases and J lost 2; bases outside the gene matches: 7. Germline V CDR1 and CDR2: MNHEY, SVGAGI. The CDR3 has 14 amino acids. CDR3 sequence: CASSTGQPPYEQYV. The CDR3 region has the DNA TGTGCCAGCAGCACGGGACAGCCGCCCTACGAGCAGTACGTC.

CDR3 loop: CSARDLAGGFTGELFF. The CDR3 region has the DNA TGCAGTGCTAGAGATCTGGCGGGGGGCTTCACCGGGGAGCTGTTTTTT. The V and J genes are TRBV20-1 and TRBJ2-2; 8 bases are a match to TRBD2. Unmatched junction bases numbered 7, after V lost 0 bases and J lost 4 bases. The length of the CDR3 is 16 residues. Germline CDR1 and CDR2: DFQATT and SNEGSKA (reference sequence).

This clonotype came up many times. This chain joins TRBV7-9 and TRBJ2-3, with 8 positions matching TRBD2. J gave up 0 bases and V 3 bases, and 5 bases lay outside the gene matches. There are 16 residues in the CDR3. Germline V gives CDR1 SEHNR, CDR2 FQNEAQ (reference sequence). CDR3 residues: CASSLTGGTSTDTQYF. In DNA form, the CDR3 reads TGTGCCAGCAGCTTGACGGGGGGGACTAGCACAGATACGCAGTATTTT.

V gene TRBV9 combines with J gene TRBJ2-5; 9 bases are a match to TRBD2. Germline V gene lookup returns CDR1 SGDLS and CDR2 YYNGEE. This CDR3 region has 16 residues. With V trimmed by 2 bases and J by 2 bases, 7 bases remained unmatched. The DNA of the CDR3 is TGTGCCAGCAGCGTCAGCGGGGGGCCCATACAAGAGACCCAGTACTTC. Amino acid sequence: CASSVSGGPIQETQYF.

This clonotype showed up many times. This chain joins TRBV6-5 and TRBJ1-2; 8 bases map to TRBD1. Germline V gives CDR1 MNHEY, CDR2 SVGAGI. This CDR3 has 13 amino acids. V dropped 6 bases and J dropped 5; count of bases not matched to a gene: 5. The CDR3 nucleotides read TGTGCCAGCAGCCCAGGGGGCCGGTATGGCTACACCTTC. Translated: CASSPGGRYGYTF.

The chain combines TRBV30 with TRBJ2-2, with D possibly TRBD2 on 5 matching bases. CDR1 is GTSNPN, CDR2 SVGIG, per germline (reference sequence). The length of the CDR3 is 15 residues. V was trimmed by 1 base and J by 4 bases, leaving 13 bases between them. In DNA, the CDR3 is TGTGCCTGGAGTGGGGTAGCGAAAGTCACCGGGGAGCTGTTTTTT. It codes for CAWSGVAKVTGELFF.

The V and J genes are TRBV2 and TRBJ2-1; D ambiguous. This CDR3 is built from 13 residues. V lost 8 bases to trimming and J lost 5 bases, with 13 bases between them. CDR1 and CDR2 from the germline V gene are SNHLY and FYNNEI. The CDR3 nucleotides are TGTGCCAGCCGAATGGCCGTGGACAATGAGCAGTTCTTC. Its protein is CASRMAVDNEQFF. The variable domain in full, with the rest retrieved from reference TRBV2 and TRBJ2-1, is EPEVTQTPSHQVTQMGQEVILRCVPISNHLYFYWYRQILGQKVEFLVSFYNNEISEKSEIFDDQFSVERPDGSNFTLKIRSTKLEDSAMYFCASRMAVDNEQFFGPGTRLTVL.

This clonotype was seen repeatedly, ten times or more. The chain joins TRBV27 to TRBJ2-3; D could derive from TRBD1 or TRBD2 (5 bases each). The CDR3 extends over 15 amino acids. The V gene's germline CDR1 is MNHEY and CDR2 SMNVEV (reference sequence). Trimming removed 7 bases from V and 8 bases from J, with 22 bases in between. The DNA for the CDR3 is TGTGCCAGCACCACACTTACTCAGGGCGAGGGTACGCAGTATTTT. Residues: CASTTLTQGEGTQYF.

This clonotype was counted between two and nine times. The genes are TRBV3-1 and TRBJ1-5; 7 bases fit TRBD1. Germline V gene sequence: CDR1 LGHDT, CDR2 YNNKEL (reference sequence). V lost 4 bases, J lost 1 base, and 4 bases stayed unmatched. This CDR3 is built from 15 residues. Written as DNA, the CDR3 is TGTGCCAGCAGCCCAACAGGGGCCAGCAATCAGCCCCAGCATTTT. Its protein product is CASSPTGASNQPQHF.

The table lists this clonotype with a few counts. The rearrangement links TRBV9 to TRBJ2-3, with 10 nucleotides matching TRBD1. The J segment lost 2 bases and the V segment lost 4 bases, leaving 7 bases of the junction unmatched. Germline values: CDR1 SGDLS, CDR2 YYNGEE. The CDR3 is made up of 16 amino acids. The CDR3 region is CASSPRTGGSTDTQYF. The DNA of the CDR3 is TGTGCCAGCAGCCCGCGGACAGGGGGTTCCACAGATACGCAGTATTTT.

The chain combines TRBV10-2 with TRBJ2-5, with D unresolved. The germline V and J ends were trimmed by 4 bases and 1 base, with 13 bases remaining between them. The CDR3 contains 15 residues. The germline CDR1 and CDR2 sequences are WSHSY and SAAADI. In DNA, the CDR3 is TGCGCCAGCAGTGCTACTCCCACAGTCCAAGAGACCCAGTACTTC. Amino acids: CASSATPTVQETQYF.

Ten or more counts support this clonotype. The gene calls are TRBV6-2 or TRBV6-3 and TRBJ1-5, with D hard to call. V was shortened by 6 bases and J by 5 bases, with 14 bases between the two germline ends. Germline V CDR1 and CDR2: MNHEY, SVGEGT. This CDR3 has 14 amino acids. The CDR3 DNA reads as TGTGCCAGCAGACATCCTGGGGATTATCAGCCCCAGCATTTT. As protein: CASRHPGDYQPQHF.

Here the CDR3 reads CASSESNFQETQYF. The CDR3 coding sequence is TGCGCCAGCAGTGAGTCTAATTTCCAAGAGACCCAGTACTTC. The chain carries TRBV10-1 and TRBJ2-5; D call uncertain. Germline values: CDR1 WNHNN, CDR2 SYGVQD (reference sequence). This CDR3 is built from 14 residues. Trimming shortened V by 0 bases and J by 1 base, and 6 bases separated the two germline ends.

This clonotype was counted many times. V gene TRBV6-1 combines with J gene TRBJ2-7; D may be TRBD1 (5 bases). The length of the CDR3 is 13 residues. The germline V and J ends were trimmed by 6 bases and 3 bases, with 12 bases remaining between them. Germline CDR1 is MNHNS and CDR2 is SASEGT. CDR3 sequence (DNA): TGTGCCAGCAGCCCCCAGACAGTCTACGAGCAGTACGTC. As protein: CASSPQTVYEQYV.

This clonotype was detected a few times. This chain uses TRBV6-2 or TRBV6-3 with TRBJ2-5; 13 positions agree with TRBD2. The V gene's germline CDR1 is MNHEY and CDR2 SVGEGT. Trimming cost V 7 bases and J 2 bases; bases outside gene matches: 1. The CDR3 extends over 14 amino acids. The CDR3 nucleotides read TGTGCCAGCACGGGACTAGCGGGGCAAGAGACCCAGTACTTC. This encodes CASTGLAGQETQYF.

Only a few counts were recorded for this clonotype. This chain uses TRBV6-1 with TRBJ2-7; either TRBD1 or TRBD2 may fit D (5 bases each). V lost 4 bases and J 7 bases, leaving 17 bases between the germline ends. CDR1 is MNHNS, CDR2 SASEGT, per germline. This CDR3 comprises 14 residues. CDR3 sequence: CASSAGPLFSEQYV. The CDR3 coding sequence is TGTGCCAGCAGTGCGGGGCCGCTCTTCAGTGAGCAGTACGTC.

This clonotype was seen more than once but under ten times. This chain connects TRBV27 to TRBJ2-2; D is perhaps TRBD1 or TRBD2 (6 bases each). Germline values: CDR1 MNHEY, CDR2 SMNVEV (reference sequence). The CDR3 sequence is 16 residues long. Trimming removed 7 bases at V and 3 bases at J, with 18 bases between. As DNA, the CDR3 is TGTGCCAGCAAGGGGACTGGGGGCGCAGACACCGGGGAGCTGTTTTTT. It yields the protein CASKGTGGADTGELFF.